This T cell receptor (beta chain) was recovered during a study of T cell responses to AZD1222 COVID-19 vaccine (dated by TCRdb to 2020 to 2023). For the wider study: AZD1222 recipients whose second dose came at about 4 weeks and those whose second dose came at about 12 weeks were combined into one group, since spike-specific TCR depth and breadth did not differ between the two schedules. Trial participants were enrolled by age into subgroups of 18-55, 56-69 and 70-plus years, and roughly 150, 30 and 60 TCR-sequenced participants, respectively, were included in these subgroups. TCR sequencing covered 233 trial participants: 200 to 220 given two doses of AZD1222 and 26 given two doses of MenACWY control vaccine. The study at large found these results: Epitopes outside the regions mutated in the B.1.351 and B.1.1.7 variants were reportedly recognized by nearly half of the unique spike-specific TCRs. The 56-69-year group was small, and its depth increase did not reach significance, likely because of low power. After two AZD1222 doses, both the breadth and the depth of spike-specific TCRs were significantly higher than at day 0 and than in MenACWY recipients. Conclusions about previously exposed vaccinees were limited because only five to seven AZD1222 recipients were SARS-CoV-2 seropositive at baseline. Vaccine-associated CD4 TCRs spanned the whole spike protein, with dominant responses in regions 160-218 and 743-854. Because no samples from the day 14 peak response were available, repertoires could be characterized only after the peak T cell response. Participants were mostly white British, with more females than males. The authors suggested clonal diversity may have been underestimated.

The CDR3 regions of human TCRbeta chains were analyzed by immunosequencing. On the study's bioinformatics: TCRs in the repertoires were compared against a reference library of SARS-CoV-2-specific TCRs that had been generated with the MIRA antigen-specificity platform. Breadth meant the fraction of unique TCRs that were SARS-CoV-2-associated, whereas depth meant the fraction of total T cells that were SARS-CoV-2-associated. Using the MIRA data, each spike-specific TCR was mapped to the spike region that the TCR reacts to and placed in a CD4 or CD8 class. Log10-transformed breadth and depth values were compared by one-way ANOVA with Sidak's multiple comparisons tests. The table comes from immuneACCESS by way of TCRdb, which keeps in-frame sequences with V and J called. Part of the clones is missing from these tables; in studies checked, under half for an unresolved V gene and the rest for unknown reasons. That table gives V, J and clone size, and the DNA gave D and trimming. The sample records roughly 130,000 clones, about 94% of which are singletons. Jointly, the top ten make up around 7% of the sample.

Sequences SGHTS (CDR1) and YDEGEE (CDR2) are obtained from the germline V gene. From cysteine to phenylalanine, the CDR3 is 16 amino acids long. Only CDR3 DNA remains: 48 bases, in frame from the first base. V is trimmed back by 4 bases and J by 4 bases, and the junction contains 8 bases that no gene match accounts for. What the time point label conveys for this sample: baseline before first vaccination. Samples from vaccinated people were obtained from the UK trials COV001 and COV002, which included a single-blind randomized controlled phase 2/3 trial of AZD1222 (ChAdOx1 nCoV-19) in healthy adults. Trial participant PBMC samples were collected at day 0 and day 28 after the second dose for TCRbeta chain sequencing. Concerning this clone itself: Its antigen remains unidentified. Base qualities are missing; no much larger clone stands one base away.

The source is an adult in good health. Specimen: peripheral blood, collected on day 0 of AZD1222 vaccination. This sequence uses TRBV5-8 and TRBJ1-4, with TRBD1 identical over 9 junction bases. The CDR3 sequence is CASSPGTGILNEKLFF. The DNA sequence reads TGTGCCAGCAGCCCCGGGACAGGGATTCTTAATGAAAAACTGTTTTTT.